The sequence of this T cell receptor (beta chain) was determined in a study of T cells in localized non-small cell lung cancer. The germline gives CDR1 SGHKS, CDR2 YYEKEE (reference sequence). V shed 4 bases, J shed 6 bases, and the junction held 10 bases outside the gene matches. This CDR3 is 14 amino acids long. This table comes from immunoSEQ multiplex PCR, and its TCRdb copy is limited to in-frame clones, with some not included. The sample holds around 25,000 clones, approximately 86% seen once. J is TRBJ2-7 and V is TRBV5-5; TRBD2 agrees at 7 bases. The material sequenced was peripheral blood, taken before any cancer treatment. The receptor was derived from a female donor older than 55 with stage I lung adenocarcinoma. The CDR3 protein is CASSMVRLAAEQYF. CDR3 sequence (DNA): TGTGCCAGCAGCATGGTCAGACTAGCTGCCGAGCAGTACTTC.